These T cell receptor beta chains were read from a single sample in a study of chemoradiotherapy in HPV16-positive cancers. Profiling relied on immunoSEQ multiplex PCR, and the TCRdb table lists in-frame clones only, not all of them. The table includes 17,000 or so clones, roughly 90% detected once. The material was blood, obtained from a patient who underwent chemoradiotherapy. The source is a human donor with HPV-associated anogenital cancer. CDR3s include the opening cysteine and the closing phenylalanine or tryptophan. The D gene is left open where the match is weak. Part of the rows lack a size; the others show once, few, many or a class for expanded clones.

D gene	V gene	clone size	J gene	CDR3 protein	CDR3 DNA
.	TRBV6-5	once	TRBJ2-7	CASSYSGRLHGEQYF	TGTGCCAGCAGTTACTCGGGACGGTTGCATGGCGAGCAGTACTTC
.	TRBV28	.	TRBJ1-1	CASSFFRIRGVEAFF	TGTGCCAGCAGTTTTTTTCGAATCCGCGGGGTTGAAGCTTTCTTT
TRBD1	TRBV10-2	.	TRBJ2-4	CASSGRGSSENIQYF	TGCGCCAGCAGTGGCAGGGGGAGCAGCGAAAACATTCAGTACTTC
.	TRBV29-1	.	TRBJ2-3	CSVLSTKDTQYF	TGCAGCGTCCTGTCAACCAAGGATACGCAGTATTTT
.	TRBV27	.	TRBJ1-2	CASSPRGGQYYGYTF	TGTGCCAGCAGTCCGCGAGGAGGGCAGTACTATGGCTACACCTTC
TRBD1	TRBV6-5	.	TRBJ1-1	CASSGRGLYTEAFF	TGTGCCAGCTCCGGCAGGGGGCTGTACACTGAAGCTTTCTTT
TRBD1	TRBV19	.	TRBJ2-6	CASSIARGQGANVLTF	TGTGCCAGTAGTATCGCCAGGGGGCAAGGGGCCAACGTCCTGACTTTC
TRBD2	TRBV5-4	.	TRBJ2-7	CASSLASGTTSYEQYF	TGTGCCAGCAGCTTGGCCTCCGGGACTACCTCCTACGAGCAGTACTTC
TRBD1	TRBV5-6	.	TRBJ1-6	CASSRSGQVNSPLHF	TGTGCCAGCAGCCGATCGGGACAGGTTAATTCACCCCTCCACTTT
.	TRBV19	.	TRBJ2-3	CASSIGGGDTDTQYF	TGTGCCAGTAGTATAGGCGGCGGAGACACAGATACGCAGTATTTT
TRBD2	TRBV18	.	TRBJ2-5	CASSSTREGLSGQETQYF	TGTGCCAGCTCATCAACGCGGGAGGGCCTGTCTGGACAAGAGACCCAGTACTTC
.	TRBV6-6	.	TRBJ2-5	CASSYSGGETQYF	TGTGCCAGCAGTTACTCTGGAGGAGAGACCCAGTACTTC
.	TRBV15	.	TRBJ2-3	CATSREDGYTDTQYF	TGTGCCACCAGCAGAGAAGACGGGTACACAGATACGCAGTATTTT
TRBD1	TRBV19	.	TRBJ2-7	CASSIPGQLAYEQYF	TGTGCCAGTAGTATACCGGGACAGCTCGCCTACGAGCAGTACTTC
.	TRBV6-6	.	TRBJ1-4	CASSPRDEKLFF	TGTGCCAGCAGTCCCCGAGATGAAAAACTGTTTTTT
.	TRBV6-5	.	TRBJ1-1	CASSYGPPNTEAFF	TGTGCCAGCAGTTATGGGCCTCCCAACACTGAAGCTTTCTTT
TRBD1	TRBV10-1	few	TRBJ1-2	CASSDRDSGFFGYTF	TGCGCCAGCAGCGACCGGGACAGCGGATTCTTTGGCTACACCTTC
.	TRBV5-1	.	TRBJ1-5	CASSIGLDQPQHF	TGCGCCAGCAGCATCGGACTGGATCAGCCCCAGCATTTT
.	TRBV28	.	TRBJ2-7	CASSTNPTNYEQYF	TGTGCCAGCAGCACGAACCCGACCAACTACGAGCAGTACTTC
.	TRBV28	.	TRBJ2-1	CASRRGSLYNEQFF	TGTGCCAGCAGGAGGGGAAGTCTCTACAATGAGCAGTTCTTC
.	TRBV5-1	.	TRBJ1-2	CASTQTGGAYGYTF	TGCGCCAGCACACAGACCGGGGGCGCGTATGGCTACACCTTC
.	TRBV28	.	TRBJ2-3	CASSSSSGTDTQYF	TGTGCCAGCAGTTCCTCTTCAGGGACAGATACGCAGTATTTT
TRBD1	TRBV15	.	TRBJ1-5	CATSTASTGAQPQHF	TGTGCCACCAGCACGGCTAGTACAGGGGCTCAGCCCCAGCATTTT
TRBD2	TRBV5-4	.	TRBJ2-1	CAWAPGLAAYNEQFF	TGTGCCTGGGCTCCGGGACTAGCGGCCTACAATGAGCAGTTCTTC
.	TRBV7-9	.	TRBJ2-1	CASRSPGSYNEQFF	TGTGCCAGCAGAAGCCCCGGGTCCTACAATGAGCAGTTCTTC
TRBD2	TRBV5-1	.	TRBJ2-5	CASRGGQETQYF	TGCGCCAGCAGGGGGGGGCAAGAGACCCAGTACTTC
TRBD1	TRBV9	.	TRBJ1-3	CASSVETGGAGNTIYF	TGTGCCAGCAGCGTAGAGACAGGGGGCGCCGGAAACACCATATATTTT
.	TRBV5-1	.	TRBJ1-4	CASRLEGEDEKLFF	TGCGCCAGCAGGCTTGAGGGGGAGGATGAAAAACTGTTTTTT
.	TRBV10-3	.	TRBJ2-5	CAISESKGLLQETQYF	TGTGCCATCAGTGAGTCGAAAGGACTACTCCAAGAGACCCAGTACTTC
.	TRBV30	once	TRBJ1-2	CAWTRSYRQTNYGYTF	TGTGCCTGGACCAGGTCATACCGGCAAACAAACTATGGCTACACCTTC
TRBD2	TRBV6-1	.	TRBJ2-7	CASYPGTSSYEQYF	TGTGCCAGCTACCCCGGGACTAGCTCCTACGAGCAGTACTTC
.	TRBV5-4	.	TRBJ1-3	CASSSTLPRSGNTIYF	TGTGCCAGCAGCTCTACGTTACCGCGATCTGGAAACACCATATATTTT
.	TRBV5-4	few	TRBJ1-4	CASSFQGGEKLFF	TGTGCCAGCAGCTTTCAGGGAGGTGAAAAACTGTTTTTT
TRBD1	TRBV5-1	few	TRBJ1-3	CASSPRTGAGNTIYF	TGCGCCAGCAGCCCCCGGACAGGGGCGGGAAACACCATATATTTT
.	TRBV11-2	.	TRBJ2-1	CASSLETQRRFF	TGTGCCAGCAGCTTAGAAACACAAAGGAGGTTCTTC
.	TRBV19	.	TRBJ1-5	CASFLRPMLGGGNQPQHF	TGTGCCAGTTTTTTGAGACCCATGTTGGGGGGGGGAAATCAGCCCCAGCATTTT
.	TRBV10-1	.	TRBJ2-7	CASSESVGPKGYEQYF	TGCGCCAGCAGTGAGTCAGTGGGCCCTAAAGGCTACGAGCAGTACTTC
.	TRBV7-9	.	TRBJ2-5	CASSLVLIGVKETQYF	TGTGCCAGCAGCTTGGTACTAATCGGCGTTAAAGAGACCCAGTACTTC
TRBD1	TRBV7-2	few	TRBJ2-3	CASSPWGQGADTQYF	TGTGCCAGCAGCCCGTGGGGACAGGGGGCAGATACGCAGTATTTT
.	TRBV7-9	.	TRBJ1-2	CASSLVGGPNRRNGYTF	TGTGCCAGCAGCTTAGTAGGGGGGCCCAACCGACGTAATGGCTACACCTTC
.	TRBV19	.	TRBJ1-5	CASSPANQPQHF	TGTGCCAGTAGCCCTGCCAATCAGCCCCAGCATTTT
.	TRBV6-1	.	TRBJ1-2	CASSRYGYTF	TGTGCCAGCAGTCGCTATGGCTACACCTTC